This is a list of T cell receptor beta chains from one sample in a study of beta chain features in type 1 diabetes. Generated by immunoSEQ multiplex PCR, the TCRdb table keeps only in-frame clones and is missing some. This repertoire shows around 140,000 clones, roughly 9.3% found once; its top ten account for about 0.6%. The sample taken for sequencing was central memory CD4+ T cells from blood. Source of these receptors: a woman between 40 and 55 years old in good health. Each CDR3 is given with its conserved first and last residue. Each record gives: J gene, V gene, D gene, clone size, CDR3 protein, CDR3 DNA. The D gene is left open where the match is weak. Rows may omit the clone size; those that give it use once, few, many or a size class.

>TRBJ2-2|TRBV4-3|TRBD1|few
CASSQHFRTGATGELFF
TGCGCCAGCAGCCAACACTTTCGGACAGGCGCAACCGGGGAGCTGTTTTTT
>TRBJ1-2|TRBV5-6|NA|few
CASSLRGHDYTF
TGTGCCAGCAGCTTGCGGGGACATGACTACACCTTC
>TRBJ2-1|TRBV27|TRBD1|NA
CASSLGTGSGEQFF
TGTGCCAGCAGTTTAGGGACAGGATCTGGAGAGCAGTTCTTC
>TRBJ2-5|TRBV28|TRBD1|NA
CASTLQGAGQETQYF
TGTGCCAGCACTTTACAGGGGGCAGGGCAAGAGACCCAGTACTTC
>TRBJ2-5|TRBV5-1|NA|few
CASSLTLGPGGETQYF
TGCGCCAGCAGCTTGACTCTGGGACCTGGGGGGGAGACCCAGTACTTC
>TRBJ2-1|TRBV5-1|TRBD2|NA
CASSVGASGGAYEQFF
TGCGCCAGCAGCGTTGGGGCTAGCGGGGGGGCATATGAGCAGTTCTTC
>TRBJ2-2|TRBV19|NA|few
CASMTNLWTGELFF
TGTGCCAGTATGACAAATCTGTGGACCGGGGAGCTGTTTTTT
>TRBJ2-1|TRBV19|TRBD1|few
CASSLGQDSYNEQFF
TGTGCCAGTAGTCTAGGACAGGACTCCTACAATGAGCAGTTCTTC
>TRBJ1-2|TRBV19|TRBD1|NA
CASSSQQGPYGYTF
TGTGCCAGTAGTTCCCAACAGGGGCCCTATGGCTACACCTTC
>TRBJ2-4|TRBV7-9|NA|NA
CASSYWTSLAKNIQYF
TGTGCCAGCAGCTATTGGACATCTTTAGCCAAAAACATTCAGTACTTC
>TRBJ1-5|TRBV7-9|NA|few
CASSHARALGNQPQHF
TGTGCCAGCAGCCATGCCAGGGCCCTCGGCAATCAGCCCCAGCATTTT
>TRBJ1-3|TRBV29-1|NA|many
CSVEAGNSGNTIYF
TGCAGCGTTGAGGCCGGGAACTCTGGAAACACCATATATTTT
>TRBJ2-7|TRBV5-1|TRBD1|few
CASSTPGQAYEQYF
TGCGCCAGCAGCACTCCCGGACAGGCCTACGAGCAGTACTTC
>TRBJ1-1|TRBV18|NA|NA
CASSPLAVNTEAFF
TGTGCCAGCTCACCACTCGCAGTGAACACTGAAGCTTTCTTT
>TRBJ2-1|TRBV29-1|TRBD2|few
CSVGGDGGQFF
TGCAGCGTGGGGGGGGATGGGGGGCAGTTCTTC
>TRBJ1-4|TRBV5-6|TRBD1|few
CASSVGLGQGFEKLFF
TGTGCCAGCAGCGTGGGGCTGGGACAGGGGTTTGAAAAACTGTTTTTT
>TRBJ2-1|TRBV7-2|TRBD2|many
CASSPTSGGAGEQFF
TGTGCCAGCAGCCCTACTAGCGGGGGGGCCGGTGAGCAGTTCTTC
>TRBJ2-7|TRBV5-4|TRBD1|few
CASSLDRAYEQYF
TGTGCCAGCAGCCTGGACAGGGCCTACGAGCAGTACTTC
>TRBJ1-6|TRBV6-5|NA|NA
CASSGGGSFPPLHF
TGTGCCAGCAGTGGAGGAGGTAGTTTCCCACCCCTCCACTTT
>TRBJ1-5|TRBV27|NA|NA
CASSLAGSQPQHF
TGTGCCAGCAGTTTAGCAGGGTCACAGCCCCAGCATTTT
>TRBJ2-1|TRBV18|NA|NA
CASSPSPGAYNEQFF
TGTGCCAGCTCACCCTCCCCGGGGGCCTACAATGAGCAGTTCTTC
>TRBJ2-7|TRBV6-1|TRBD1|few
CASSARGRPGDEQYF
TGTGCCAGCAGCGCCAGGGGGCGGCCGGGGGACGAGCAGTACTTC
>TRBJ2-5|TRBV2|TRBD2|NA
CASRRPGGGVDETQYF
TGTGCCAGCAGGAGACCCGGCGGGGGGGTCGATGAGACCCAGTACTTC
>TRBJ2-1|TRBV5-6|NA|few
CASSLGMGAGEQFF
TGTGCCAGCAGCCTAGGAATGGGGGCTGGTGAGCAGTTCTTC
>TRBJ2-1|TRBV29-1|NA|few
CSGQEGLTYNEQFF
TGCAGCGGGCAGGAGGGGTTGACCTACAATGAGCAGTTCTTC
>TRBJ2-3|TRBV29-1|TRBD2|NA
CSVGGGGGTVDTQYF
TGCAGCGTTGGGGGGGGCGGGGGGACGGTAGATACGCAGTATTTT
>TRBJ2-5|TRBV5-1|NA|NA
CASSFSQGQGTQYF
TGCGCCAGCAGCTTCTCACAGGGTCAGGGGACCCAGTACTTC
>TRBJ1-2|TRBV6-5|NA|NA
CASSYPAGGGYTF
TGTGCCAGCAGTTACCCAGCAGGAGGTGGCTACACCTTC
>TRBJ2-1|TRBV10-3|TRBD2|few
CAISDASGEYNEQFF
TGTGCCATCAGTGATGCTAGCGGGGAGTACAATGAGCAGTTCTTC
>TRBJ1-4|TRBV13|NA|NA
CASSVGREGEKLFF
TGTGCCAGCAGCGTCGGCAGGGAGGGTGAAAAACTGTTTTTT
>TRBJ2-7|TRBV5-4|TRBD1|few
CASSWGQEISYEQYF
TGTGCCAGCAGCTGGGGACAGGAGATATCCTACGAGCAGTACTTC
>TRBJ1-5|TRBV5-8|NA|NA
CASSQTRGQPQHF
TGTGCCAGCAGCCAGACCCGGGGTCAGCCCCAGCATTTT
>TRBJ2-7|TRBV9|TRBD2|NA
CASNRGGTSSHEQYF
TGTGCCAGCAACCGAGGGGGGACTAGCTCCCACGAGCAGTACTTC
>TRBJ2-7|TRBV4-1|TRBD1|few
CASSQAAGTGGSYEQYF
TGCGCCAGCAGCCAAGCCGCCGGGACAGGGGGCTCCTACGAGCAGTACTTC
>TRBJ2-2|TRBV5-1|TRBD1|NA
CASMSGGSGELFF
TGCGCCAGCATGTCAGGGGGCTCCGGGGAGCTGTTTTTT
>TRBJ2-6|TRBV6-6|NA|few
CASSRLAGANVLTF
TGTGCCAGCAGTCGACTTGCCGGGGCCAACGTCCTGACTTTC
>TRBJ2-2|TRBV7-2|NA|NA
CASSPLTSNTGELFF
TGTGCCAGCAGCCCATTGACATCGAACACCGGGGAGCTGTTTTTT
>TRBJ2-5|TRBV11-2|NA|NA
CASGTQETQYF
TGTGCCAGCGGCACGCAAGAGACCCAGTACTTC
>TRBJ1-5|TRBV5-4|NA|few
CASSFRSNQPQHF
TGTGCCAGCAGCTTCCGTAGCAATCAGCCCCAGCATTTT
>TRBJ1-5|TRBV15|NA|few
CATSRGSESNQPQHF
TGTGCCACCAGCAGAGGTTCGGAGAGCAATCAGCCCCAGCATTTT
>TRBJ1-1|TRBV18|NA|few
CASSPSNVGNTEAFF
TGTGCCAGCTCACCAAGTAACGTCGGGAACACTGAAGCTTTCTTT
>TRBJ2-5|TRBV7-2|NA|few
CASSLGGLQETQYF
TGTGCCAGCAGCTTAGGGGGCTTACAAGAGACCCAGTACTTC
>TRBJ2-3|TRBV10-3|TRBD2|few
CAIRGLAGRSDTQYF
TGTGCCATCAGGGGGTTAGCGGGGAGGTCAGATACGCAGTATTTT
>TRBJ2-3|TRBV19|TRBD2|NA
CASRSPMSLAGDPSTDTQYF
TGTGCCAGTAGATCTCCCATGTCACTAGCGGGGGACCCTAGCACAGATACGCAGTATTTT
>TRBJ2-5|TRBV19|NA|few
CASSISTGETQYF
TGTGCCAGTAGTATCTCTACCGGGGAGACCCAGTACTTC
>TRBJ1-6|TRBV27|NA|few
CASSLSSRAATINSPLHF
TGTGCCAGCAGTTTATCTAGCAGGGCCGCAACTATTAATTCACCCCTCCACTTT
>TRBJ1-3|TRBV11-2|NA|few
CASSHPGGSGNTIYF
TGTGCCAGCAGCCACCCAGGCGGGTCAGGAAACACCATATATTTT
>TRBJ1-5|TRBV4-1|TRBD1|few
CASSQRDRVGLQPQHF
TGCGCCAGCAGCCAACGGGACAGGGTGGGATTACAGCCCCAGCATTTT
>TRBJ1-5|TRBV2|NA|NA
CASSTGRASSNQPQHF
TGTGCCAGCTCAACCGGCAGGGCCAGTAGCAATCAGCCCCAGCATTTT
>TRBJ1-3|TRBV10-3|NA|NA
CAIGGGEQAGNTIYF
TGTGCCATCGGGGGCGGAGAGCAGGCTGGAAACACCATATATTTT
>TRBJ2-7|TRBV6-6|NA|NA
CATTDIPQTYEQYF
TGTGCCACCACGGACATCCCCCAGACCTACGAGCAGTACTTC